This T cell receptor (beta chain) is drawn from a study of cytotoxic CD8 clonotypes in ibrutinib-treated CLL. The overall study: Response samples were drawn at a median of roughly 13 months of treatment, range 6 to 36. Samples showed on average approximately 270,000 productive templates and around 94,000 productive rearrangements.

The study, taken as a whole, reports: Clonality was elevated at ibrutinib response and had returned toward baseline at progression.

Measured with immunoSEQ multiplex PCR; TCRdb has only the in-frame clones, and not every one. Among 150,000 or so clones listed, more than 75% were seen once. This clone was found once. Its antigen is currently unknown. The junction had 7 bases not matched to a gene; V was cut back by 6 bases and J by 6 bases. CDR3 length: 14 residues. Per the germline V gene, CDR1 is KGHSH and CDR2 is LQKENI. The V and J genes are TRBV18 and TRBJ2-7; 11 bases fit TRBD1. The input for sequencing was PBMCs, taken after 36 months of ibrutinib treatment. This clonotype was obtained from a human donor with chronic lymphocytic leukemia. The CDR3 spells CASSSGTGGGEQYF. CDR3 in DNA: TGTGCCAGCTCTTCCGGGACAGGGGGTGGCGAGCAGTACTTC. The full variable domain, its missing parts supplied by reference TRBV18 and TRBJ2-7, is NAGVMQNPRHLVRRRGQEARLRCSPMKGHSHVYWYRQLPEEGLKFMVYLQKENIIDESGMPKERFSAEFPKEGPSILRIQQVVRGDSAAYFCASSSGTGGGEQYFGPGTRLTVT.